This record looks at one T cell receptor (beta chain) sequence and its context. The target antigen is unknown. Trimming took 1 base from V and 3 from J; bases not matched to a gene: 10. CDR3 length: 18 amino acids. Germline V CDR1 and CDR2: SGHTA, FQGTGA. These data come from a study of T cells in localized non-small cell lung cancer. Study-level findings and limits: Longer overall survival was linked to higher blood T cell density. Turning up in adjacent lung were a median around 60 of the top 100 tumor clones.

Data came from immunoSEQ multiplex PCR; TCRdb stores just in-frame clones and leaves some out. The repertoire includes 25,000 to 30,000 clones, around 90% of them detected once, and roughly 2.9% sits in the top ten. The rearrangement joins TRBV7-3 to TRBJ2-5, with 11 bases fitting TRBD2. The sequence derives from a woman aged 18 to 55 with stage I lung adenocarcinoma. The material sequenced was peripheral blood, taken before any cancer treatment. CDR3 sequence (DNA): TGTGCCAGCAGCTTAAGGGGGACTAGCGGAGGGTATAAAGAGACCCAGTACTTC. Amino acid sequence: CASSLRGTSGGYKETQYF.